This T cell receptor beta chain was documented in a study of OX40 agonist ivuxolimab in advanced cancers. The assay was immunoSEQ multiplex PCR, and TCRdb's table has in-frame clones only and misses some. Of tens of thousands of clones in the sample, about 88% were seen once. Germline CDR1 reads LNHNV; CDR2 reads YYDKDF (reference sequence). V was trimmed by 3 bases and J by 5 bases, leaving 10 bases between them. The CDR3 contains 13 residues. Points on this clone: Its antigen is not known.

General observations from the study: Certain nonresponding patients likewise had low normalized T-cell clonal expansion.

Sample: CD4+ or CD8+ T cells sorted from blood, taken in a trial of the OX40 agonist ivuxolimab. This sequence was found in an adult with an advanced solid tumor such as melanoma, head and neck, liver or kidney cancer. The V gene is TRBV15, the J gene TRBJ1-1; D gene uncertain. The CDR3 nucleotides are TGTGCCACCAGCAGGGGGAGGAGAACTGAAGCTTTCTTT. Residues: CATSRGRRTEAFF.